The present entry profiles one T cell receptor beta chain with its context. This sample was taken from a study of blood T cell repertoires in COVID-19. Across the whole study: The United States, Italy and Spain were the sources of the acute and convalescent COVID-19 samples. T cells, B-cell-depleted T cells, or PBMCs provided the cDNA or gDNA that served as material.

It was during active infection that Seattle patients were enrolled and then longitudinally followed. Authors' processing steps: Reference gene primer amplification gave estimated nucleated cell counts. Measured with immunoSEQ multiplex PCR; TCRdb has only the in-frame clones, and not every one. That table is the source of V, J and clone size, and D and trimming were worked out from the DNA. Among some 190,000 clones listed, about 80% were seen once. The V end lost 4 bases, the J end lost 1 base, and 14 bases lay between the germline ends. CDR1 GTSNPN and CDR2 SVGIG come from the germline V gene (reference sequence). The CDR3 is 16 residues long.

Sequenced sample: peripheral blood. The chain has TRBV30 and TRBJ2-6, with D perhaps TRBD2 (5 bases). The receptor was isolated from a woman aged 55-70 years with COVID-19, enrolled during active disease. The CDR3 loop is CAWNPGSLSGANVLTF. For the CDR3, the DNA is TGTGCCTGGAATCCGGGGAGCCTTTCTGGGGCCAACGTCCTGACTTTC.